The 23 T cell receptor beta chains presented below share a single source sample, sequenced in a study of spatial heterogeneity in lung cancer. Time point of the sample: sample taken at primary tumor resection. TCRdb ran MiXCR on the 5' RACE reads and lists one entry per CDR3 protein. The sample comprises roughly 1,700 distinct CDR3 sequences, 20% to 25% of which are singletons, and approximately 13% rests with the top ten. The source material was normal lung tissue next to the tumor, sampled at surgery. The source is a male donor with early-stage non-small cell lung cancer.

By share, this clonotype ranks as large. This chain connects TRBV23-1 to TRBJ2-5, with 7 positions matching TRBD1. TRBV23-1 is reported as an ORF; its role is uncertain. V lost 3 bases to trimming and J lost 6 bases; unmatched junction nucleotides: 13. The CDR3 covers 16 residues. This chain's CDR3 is CASSHNRCKGAQTQYF. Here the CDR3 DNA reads TGCGCCAGCAGTCATAATCGGTGTAAGGGGGCGCAGACCCAGTACTTC.

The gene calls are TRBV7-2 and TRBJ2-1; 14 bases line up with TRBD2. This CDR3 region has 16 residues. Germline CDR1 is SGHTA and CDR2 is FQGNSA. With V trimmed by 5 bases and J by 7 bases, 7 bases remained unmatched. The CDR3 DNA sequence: TGTGCCAGCAGCCAGGGACTAGCGGGAGTGGATAATGAGCAGTTCTTC. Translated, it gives CASSQGLAGVDNEQFF.

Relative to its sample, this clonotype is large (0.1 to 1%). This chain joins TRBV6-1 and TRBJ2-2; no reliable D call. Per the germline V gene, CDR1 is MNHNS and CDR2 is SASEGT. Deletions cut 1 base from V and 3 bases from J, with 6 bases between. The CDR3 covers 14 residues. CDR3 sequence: CASSEGTYTGELFF. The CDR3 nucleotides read TGTGCCAGCAGTGAAGGCACGTACACCGGGGAGCTGTTTTTT.

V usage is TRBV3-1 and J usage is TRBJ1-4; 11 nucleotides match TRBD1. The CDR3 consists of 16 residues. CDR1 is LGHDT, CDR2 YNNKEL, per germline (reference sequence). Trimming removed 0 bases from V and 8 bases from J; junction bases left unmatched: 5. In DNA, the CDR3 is TGTGCCAGCAGCCAAGACCTAGGACAGGGGGCCGAAAAACTGTTTTTT. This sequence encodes CASSQDLGQGAEKLFF.

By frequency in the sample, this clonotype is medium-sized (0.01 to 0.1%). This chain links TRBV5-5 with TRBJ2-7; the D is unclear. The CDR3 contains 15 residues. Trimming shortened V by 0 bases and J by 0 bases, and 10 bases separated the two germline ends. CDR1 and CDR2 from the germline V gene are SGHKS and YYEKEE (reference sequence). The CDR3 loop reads CASSLVASPSYEQYF. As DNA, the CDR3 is TGTGCCAGCAGCTTGGTTGCCAGTCCCTCCTACGAGCAGTACTTC.

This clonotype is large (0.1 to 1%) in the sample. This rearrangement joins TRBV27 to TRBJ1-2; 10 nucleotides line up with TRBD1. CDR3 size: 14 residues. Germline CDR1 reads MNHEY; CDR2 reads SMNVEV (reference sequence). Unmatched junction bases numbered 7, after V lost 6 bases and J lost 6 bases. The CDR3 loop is CASRGTGDRNGYTF. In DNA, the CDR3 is TGTGCCAGCAGAGGGACAGGGGATCGGAATGGCTACACCTTC.

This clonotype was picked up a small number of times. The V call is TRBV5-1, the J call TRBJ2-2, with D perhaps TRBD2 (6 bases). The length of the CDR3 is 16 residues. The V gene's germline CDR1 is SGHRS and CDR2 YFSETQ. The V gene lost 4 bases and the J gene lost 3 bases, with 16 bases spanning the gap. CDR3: CASSLVWGGDTGELFF. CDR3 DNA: TGCGCCAGCAGCCTAGTCTGGGGAGGTGACACCGGGGAGCTGTTTTTT.

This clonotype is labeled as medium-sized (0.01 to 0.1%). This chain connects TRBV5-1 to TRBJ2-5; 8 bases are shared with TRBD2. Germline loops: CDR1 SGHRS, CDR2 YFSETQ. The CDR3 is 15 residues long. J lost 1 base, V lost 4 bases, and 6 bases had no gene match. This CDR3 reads CASSPAGGPQETQYF. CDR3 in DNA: TGCGCCAGCAGCCCGGCGGGGGGCCCCCAAGAGACCCAGTACTTC. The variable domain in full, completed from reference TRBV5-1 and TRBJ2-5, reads KAGVTQTPRYLIKTRGQQVTLSCSPISGHRSVSWYQQTPGQGLQFLFEYFSETQRNKGNFPGRFSGRQFSNSRSEMNVSTLELGDSALYLCASSPAGGPQETQYFGPGTRLLVL.

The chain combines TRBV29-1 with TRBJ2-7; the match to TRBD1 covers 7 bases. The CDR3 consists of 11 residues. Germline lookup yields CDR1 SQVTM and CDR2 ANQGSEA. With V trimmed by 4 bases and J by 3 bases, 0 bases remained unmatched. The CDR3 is CSVGDSYEQYF. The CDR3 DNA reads TGCAGCGTTGGGGACAGCTACGAGCAGTACTTC.

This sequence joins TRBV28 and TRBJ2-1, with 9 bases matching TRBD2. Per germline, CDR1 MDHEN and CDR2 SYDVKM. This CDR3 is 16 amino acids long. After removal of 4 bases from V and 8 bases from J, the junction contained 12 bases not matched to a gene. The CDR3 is CASSCPACGGAYEQFF. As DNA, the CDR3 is TGTGCCAGCAGTTGTCCCGCTTGCGGGGGGGCCTATGAGCAGTTCTTC.

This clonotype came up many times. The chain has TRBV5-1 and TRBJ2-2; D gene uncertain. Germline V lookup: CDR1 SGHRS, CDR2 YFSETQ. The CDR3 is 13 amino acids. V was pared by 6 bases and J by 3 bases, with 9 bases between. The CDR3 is CASTDGDTGELFF. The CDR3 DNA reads TGCGCCAGCACCGATGGGGACACCGGGGAGCTGTTTTTT. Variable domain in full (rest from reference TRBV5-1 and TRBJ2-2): KAGVTQTPRYLIKTRGQQVTLSCSPISGHRSVSWYQQTPGQGLQFLFEYFSETQRNKGNFPGRFSGRQFSNSRSEMNVSTLELGDSALYLCASTDGDTGELFFGEGSRLTVL.

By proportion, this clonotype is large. CDR3 nucleotides: TGTGCCAGTAGTATCGACAGGGCCCCGACGGGGGCTGAAGCTTTCTTT. It codes for CASSIDRAPTGAEAFF. The V and J genes are TRBV19 and TRBJ1-1, with 7 positions matching TRBD1. With V trimmed by 3 bases and J by 6 bases, 13 bases remained unmatched. The CDR3 covers 16 residues. The germline CDR1 and CDR2 sequences are LNHDA and SQIVND (reference sequence).

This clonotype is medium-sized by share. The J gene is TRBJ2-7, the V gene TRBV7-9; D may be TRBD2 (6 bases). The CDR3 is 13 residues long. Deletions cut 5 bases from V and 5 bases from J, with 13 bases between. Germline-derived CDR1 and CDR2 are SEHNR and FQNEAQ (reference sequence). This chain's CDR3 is CASSLGGADEQYF. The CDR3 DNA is TGTGCCAGCAGCCTAGGCGGGGCCGACGAGCAGTACTTC.

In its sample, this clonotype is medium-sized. The CDR3 is CAGATPGGEQYF. Written as DNA, the CDR3 is TGTGCCGGGGCGACCCCTGGGGGCGAGCAGTACTTC. V gene TRBV28 combines with J gene TRBJ2-7, with D perhaps being TRBD1 or TRBD2 (5 bases each). The CDR3 spans 12 residues. The germline gives CDR1 MDHEN, CDR2 SYDVKM. The V gene lost 11 bases and the J gene lost 6 bases, with 17 bases spanning the gap. The full variable domain, with the rest looked up from reference TRBV28 and TRBJ2-7, is DVKVTQSSRYLVKRTGEKVFLECVQDMDHENMFWYRQDPGLGLRLIYFSYDVKMKEKGDIPEGYSVSREKKERFSLILESASTNQTSMYLCAGATPGGEQYFGPGTRLTVT.

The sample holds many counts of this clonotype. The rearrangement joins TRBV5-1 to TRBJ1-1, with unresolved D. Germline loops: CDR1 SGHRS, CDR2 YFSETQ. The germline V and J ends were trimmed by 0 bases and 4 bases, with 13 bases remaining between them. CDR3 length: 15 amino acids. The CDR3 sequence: CASSLGSLLGTEAFF. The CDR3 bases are TGCGCCAGCAGCTTGGGGTCCCTTTTGGGCACTGAAGCTTTCTTT.

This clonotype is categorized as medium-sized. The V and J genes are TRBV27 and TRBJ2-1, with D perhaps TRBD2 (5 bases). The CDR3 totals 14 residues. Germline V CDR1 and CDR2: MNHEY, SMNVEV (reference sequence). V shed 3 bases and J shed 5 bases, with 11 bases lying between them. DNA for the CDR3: TGTGCCAGCAGTTTTCGAGGGCTGAACAATGAGCAGTTCTTC. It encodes CASSFRGLNNEQFF.

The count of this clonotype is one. The CDR3 reads CASSHLDRVGTGELFF. CDR3 sequence (DNA): TGTGCCAGCAGCCACCTGGACAGGGTTGGCACCGGGGAGCTGTTTTTT. The chain couples TRBV3-1 to TRBJ2-2; 8 bases align to TRBD1. The germline V gene encodes CDR1 LGHDT and CDR2 YNNKEL (reference sequence). The CDR3 runs to 16 residues. Trimming cost V 3 bases and J 4 bases; bases outside gene matches: 7.

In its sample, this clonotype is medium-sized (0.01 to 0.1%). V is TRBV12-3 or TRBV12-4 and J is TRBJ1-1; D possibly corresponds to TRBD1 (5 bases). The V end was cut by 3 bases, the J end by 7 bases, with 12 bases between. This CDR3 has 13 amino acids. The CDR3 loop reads CASSFRQRGEAFF. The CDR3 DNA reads TGTGCCAGCAGTTTTCGGCAGAGGGGTGAAGCTTTCTTT.

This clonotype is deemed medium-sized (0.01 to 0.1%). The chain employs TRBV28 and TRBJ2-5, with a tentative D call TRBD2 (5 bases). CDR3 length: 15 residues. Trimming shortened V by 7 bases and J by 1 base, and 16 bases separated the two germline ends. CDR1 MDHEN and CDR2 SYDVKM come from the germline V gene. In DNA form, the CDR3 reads TGTGCCAGCAACCCTAGCACGGGTCCCCAAGAGACCCAGTACTTC. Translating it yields CASNPSTGPQETQYF.

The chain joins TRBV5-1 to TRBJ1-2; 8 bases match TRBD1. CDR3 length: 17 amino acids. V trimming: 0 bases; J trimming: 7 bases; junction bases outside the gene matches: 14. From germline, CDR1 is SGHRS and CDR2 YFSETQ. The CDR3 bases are TGCGCCAGCAGCTTGGATTCCGGGCCTGGACAGGGATTTGGCTACACCTTC. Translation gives CASSLDSGPGQGFGYTF.

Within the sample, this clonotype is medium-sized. CDR3 coding DNA: TGTGCCAGCAGTTACCTCTATGAGCAGTTCTTC. As protein: CASSYLYEQFF. The gene calls are TRBV6-6 and TRBJ2-1; D unresolved. V was shortened by 2 bases and J by 8 bases, with 4 bases between the two germline ends. Germline CDR1 reads MNHNY; CDR2 reads SVGAGI (reference sequence). The CDR3 is 11 amino acids.

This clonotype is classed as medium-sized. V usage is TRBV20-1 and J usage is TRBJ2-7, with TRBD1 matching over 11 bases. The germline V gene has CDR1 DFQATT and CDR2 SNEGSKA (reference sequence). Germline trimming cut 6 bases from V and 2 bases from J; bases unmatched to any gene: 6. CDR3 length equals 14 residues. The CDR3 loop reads CSAPWTGGPYEQYF. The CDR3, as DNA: TGCAGTGCCCCTTGGACAGGGGGCCCCTACGAGCAGTACTTC.

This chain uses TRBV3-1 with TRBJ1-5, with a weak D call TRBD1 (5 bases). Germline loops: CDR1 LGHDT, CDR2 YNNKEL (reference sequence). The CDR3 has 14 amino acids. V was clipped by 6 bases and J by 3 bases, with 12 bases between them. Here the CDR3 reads CASSQGRHNQPQHF. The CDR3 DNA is TGTGCCAGCAGTCAGGGCAGGCACAATCAGCCCCAGCATTTT.